This T cell receptor beta chain originates from a study of cytomegalovirus exposure and HLA in healthy donors. With 60 Vbeta and 13 Jbeta primers, the PCR was carried out. The protocol was immunoSEQ multiplex PCR, while the TCRdb copy is restricted to in-frame clones and leaves out a portion. Here the sample table reports 180,000 or so clones. V dropped 7 bases and J dropped 2 bases, with 12 bases sitting between them. This CDR3 contains 13 residues. The germline V gene encodes CDR1 SNHLY and CDR2 FYNNEI. The genes are TRBV2 and TRBJ2-7; the D gene is possibly TRBD1 (6 bases). The clonotype comes from a woman aged 18 to 35 in good health and CMV-seropositive. Sequencing was performed on PBMCs. The CDR3 is CASIAGTTYEQYF. In nucleotides, the CDR3 is TGTGCCAGCATAGCAGGGACAACCTACGAGCAGTACTTC.